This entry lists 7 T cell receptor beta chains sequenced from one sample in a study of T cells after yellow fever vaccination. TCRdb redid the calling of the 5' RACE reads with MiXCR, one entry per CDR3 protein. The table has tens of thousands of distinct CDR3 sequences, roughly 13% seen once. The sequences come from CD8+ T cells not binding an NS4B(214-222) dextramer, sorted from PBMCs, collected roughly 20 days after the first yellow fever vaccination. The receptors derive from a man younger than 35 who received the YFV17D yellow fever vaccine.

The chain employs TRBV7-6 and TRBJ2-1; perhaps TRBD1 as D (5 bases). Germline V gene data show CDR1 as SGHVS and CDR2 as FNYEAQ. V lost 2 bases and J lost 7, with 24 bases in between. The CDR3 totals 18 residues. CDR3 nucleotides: TGTGCCAGCAGCTTAAAGGGCCCAAATTCATTTTCAGGGAATGAGCAGTTCTTC. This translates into CASSLKGPNSFSGNEQFF.

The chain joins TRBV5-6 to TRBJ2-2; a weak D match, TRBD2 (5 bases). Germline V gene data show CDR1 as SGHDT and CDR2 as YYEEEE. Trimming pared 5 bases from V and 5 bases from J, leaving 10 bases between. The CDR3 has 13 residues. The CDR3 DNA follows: TGTGCCAGCAGTCGGACGGGAACCGGGGAGCTGTTTTTT. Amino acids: CASSRTGTGELFF.

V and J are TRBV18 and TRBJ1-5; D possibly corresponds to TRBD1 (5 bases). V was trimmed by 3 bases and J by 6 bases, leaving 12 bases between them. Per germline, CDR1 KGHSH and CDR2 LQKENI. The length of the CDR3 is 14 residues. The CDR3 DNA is TGTGCCAGCTCACCCGGGGCAGGGACTCAGCCCCAGCATTTT. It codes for CASSPGAGTQPQHF.

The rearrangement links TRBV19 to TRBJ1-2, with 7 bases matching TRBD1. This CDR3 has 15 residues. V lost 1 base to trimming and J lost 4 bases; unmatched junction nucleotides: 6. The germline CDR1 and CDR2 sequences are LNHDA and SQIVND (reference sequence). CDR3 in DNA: TGTGCCAGTAGTATAGCTGGGACAGAAGCCTATGGCTACACCTTC. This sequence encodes CASSIAGTEAYGYTF.

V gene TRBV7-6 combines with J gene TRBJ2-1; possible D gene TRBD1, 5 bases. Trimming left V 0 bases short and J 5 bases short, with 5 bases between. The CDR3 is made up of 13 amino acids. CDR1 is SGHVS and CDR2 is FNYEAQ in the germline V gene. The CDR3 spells CASSLAGDNEQFF. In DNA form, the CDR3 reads TGTGCCAGCAGCTTAGCAGGGGACAATGAGCAGTTCTTC.

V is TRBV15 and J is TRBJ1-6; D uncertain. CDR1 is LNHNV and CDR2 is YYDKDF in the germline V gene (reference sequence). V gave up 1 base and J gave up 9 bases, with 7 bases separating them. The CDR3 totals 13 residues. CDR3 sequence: CATSRVPSSPLHF. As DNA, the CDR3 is TGTGCCACCAGCAGAGTGCCTAGTTCACCCCTCCACTTT. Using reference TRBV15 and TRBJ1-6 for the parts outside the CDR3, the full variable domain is DAMVIQNPRYQVTQFGKPVTLSCSQTLNHNVMYWYQQKSSQAPKLLFHYYDKDFNNEADTPDNFQSRRPNTSFCFLDIRSPGLGDTAMYLCATSRVPSSPLHFGNGTRLTVT.

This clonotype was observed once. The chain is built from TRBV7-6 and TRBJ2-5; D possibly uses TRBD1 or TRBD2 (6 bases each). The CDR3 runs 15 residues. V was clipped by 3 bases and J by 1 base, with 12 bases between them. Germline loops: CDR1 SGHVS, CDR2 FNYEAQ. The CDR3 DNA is TGTGCCAGCAGCTTCCGGGGGCCTGGCCAAGAGACCCAGTACTTC. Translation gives CASSFRGPGQETQYF. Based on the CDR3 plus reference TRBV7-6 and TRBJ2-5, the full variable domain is GAGVSQSPRYKVTKRGQDVALRCDPISGHVSLYWYRQALGQGPEFLTYFNYEAQQDKSGLPNDRFSAERPEGSISTLTIQRTEQRDSAMYRCASSFRGPGQETQYFGPGTRLLVL.